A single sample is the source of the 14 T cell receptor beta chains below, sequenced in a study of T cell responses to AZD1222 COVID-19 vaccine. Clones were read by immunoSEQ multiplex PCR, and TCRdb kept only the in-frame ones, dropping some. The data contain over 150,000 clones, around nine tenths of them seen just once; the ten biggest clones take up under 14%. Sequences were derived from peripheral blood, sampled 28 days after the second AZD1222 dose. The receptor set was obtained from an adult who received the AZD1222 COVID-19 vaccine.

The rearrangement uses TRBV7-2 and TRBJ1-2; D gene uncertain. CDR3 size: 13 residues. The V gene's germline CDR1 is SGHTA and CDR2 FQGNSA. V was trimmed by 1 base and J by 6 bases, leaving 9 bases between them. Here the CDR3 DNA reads TGTGCCAGCAGCTTAGGCAGTAGTAATGGCTACACCTTC. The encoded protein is CASSLGSSNGYTF.

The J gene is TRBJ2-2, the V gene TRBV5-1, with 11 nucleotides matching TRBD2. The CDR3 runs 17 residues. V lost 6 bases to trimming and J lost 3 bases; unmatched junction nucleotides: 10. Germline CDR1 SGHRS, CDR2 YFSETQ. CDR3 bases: TGCGCCAGCACCGCTCCGGTAGCGGGGGGGTACACCGGGGAGCTGTTTTTT. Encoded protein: CASTAPVAGGYTGELFF.

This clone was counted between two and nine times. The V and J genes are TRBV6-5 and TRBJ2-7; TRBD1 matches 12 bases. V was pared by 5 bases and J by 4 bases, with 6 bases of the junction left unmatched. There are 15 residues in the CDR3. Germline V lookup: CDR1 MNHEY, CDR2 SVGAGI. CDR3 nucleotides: TGTGCCAGCAGTCCACCGGGACAGGGGGCATACGAGCAGTACTTC. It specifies CASSPPGQGAYEQYF.

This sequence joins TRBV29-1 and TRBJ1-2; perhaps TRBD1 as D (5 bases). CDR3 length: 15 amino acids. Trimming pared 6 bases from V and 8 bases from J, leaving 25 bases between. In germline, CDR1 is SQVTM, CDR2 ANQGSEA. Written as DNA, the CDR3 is TGCAGCGTCCGGGGGGGTGTCGGGTTGAATGAAGGCTACACCTTC. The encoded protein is CSVRGGVGLNEGYTF.

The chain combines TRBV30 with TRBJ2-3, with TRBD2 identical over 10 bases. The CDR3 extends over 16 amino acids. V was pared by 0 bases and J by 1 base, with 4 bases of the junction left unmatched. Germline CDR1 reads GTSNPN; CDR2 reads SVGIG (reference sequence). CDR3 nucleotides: TGTGCCTGGAGTGTATCCCTAGCGGGAGGCACAGATACGCAGTATTTT. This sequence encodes CAWSVSLAGGTDTQYF.

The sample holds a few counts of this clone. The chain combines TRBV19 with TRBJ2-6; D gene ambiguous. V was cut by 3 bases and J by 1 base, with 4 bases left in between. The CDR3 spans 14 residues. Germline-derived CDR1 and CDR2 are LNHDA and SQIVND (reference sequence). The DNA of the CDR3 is TGTGCCAGTAGTATGCAGTCTGGGGCCAACGTCCTGACTTTC. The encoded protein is CASSMQSGANVLTF. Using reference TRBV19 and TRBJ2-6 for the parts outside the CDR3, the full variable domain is DGGITQSPKYLFRKEGQNVTLSCEQNLNHDAMYWYRQDPGQGLRLIYYSQIVNDFQKGDIAEGYSVSREKKESFPLTVTSAQKNPTAFYLCASSMQSGANVLTFGAGSRLTVL.

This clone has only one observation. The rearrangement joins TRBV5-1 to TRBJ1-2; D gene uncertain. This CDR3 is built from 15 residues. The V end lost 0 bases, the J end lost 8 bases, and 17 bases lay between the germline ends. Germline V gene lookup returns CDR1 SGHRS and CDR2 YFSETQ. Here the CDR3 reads CASSLDNDPGIGYTF. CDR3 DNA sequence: TGCGCCAGCAGCTTGGATAACGACCCTGGTATAGGCTACACCTTC.

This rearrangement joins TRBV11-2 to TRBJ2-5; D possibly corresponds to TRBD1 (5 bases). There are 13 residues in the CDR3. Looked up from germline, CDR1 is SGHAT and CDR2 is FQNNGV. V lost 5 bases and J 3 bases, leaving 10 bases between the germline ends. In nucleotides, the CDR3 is TGTGCCAGCAGCCGTCCGACAGAAGAGACCCAGTACTTC. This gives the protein CASSRPTEETQYF.

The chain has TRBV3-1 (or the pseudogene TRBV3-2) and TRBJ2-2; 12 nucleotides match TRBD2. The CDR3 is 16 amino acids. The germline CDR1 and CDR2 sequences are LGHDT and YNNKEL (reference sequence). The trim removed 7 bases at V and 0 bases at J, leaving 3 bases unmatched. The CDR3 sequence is CASTLAGGTNTGELFF. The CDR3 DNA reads TGTGCCAGCACACTAGCGGGGGGAACGAACACCGGGGAGCTGTTTTTT.

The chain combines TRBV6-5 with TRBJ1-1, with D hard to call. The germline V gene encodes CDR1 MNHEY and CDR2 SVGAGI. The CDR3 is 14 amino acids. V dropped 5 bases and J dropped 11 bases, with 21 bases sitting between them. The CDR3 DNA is TGTGCCAGCAGTCGGGATCGGGCTCCAGATATGGCTTTCTTT. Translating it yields CASSRDRAPDMAFF.

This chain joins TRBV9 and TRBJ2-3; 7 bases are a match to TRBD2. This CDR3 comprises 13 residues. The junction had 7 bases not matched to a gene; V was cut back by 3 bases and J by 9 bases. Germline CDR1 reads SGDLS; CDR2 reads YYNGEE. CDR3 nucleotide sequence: TGTGCCAGCAGCGCGCCGGGGGGTAGGACGCAGTATTTT. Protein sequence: CASSAPGGRTQYF.

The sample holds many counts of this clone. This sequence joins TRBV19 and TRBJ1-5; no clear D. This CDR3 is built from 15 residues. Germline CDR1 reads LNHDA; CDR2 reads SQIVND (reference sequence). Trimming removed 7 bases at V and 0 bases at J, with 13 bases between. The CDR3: CASKNGISSNQPQHF. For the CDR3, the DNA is TGTGCCAGTAAGAACGGCATTAGTAGCAATCAGCCCCAGCATTTT.

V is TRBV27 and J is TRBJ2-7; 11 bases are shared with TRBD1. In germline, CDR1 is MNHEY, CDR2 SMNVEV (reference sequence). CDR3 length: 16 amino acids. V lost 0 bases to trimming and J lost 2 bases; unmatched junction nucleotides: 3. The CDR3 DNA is TGTGCCAGCAGTTTATCCGGGACAGGGGGTACCTACGAGCAGTACTTC. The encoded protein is CASSLSGTGGTYEQYF.

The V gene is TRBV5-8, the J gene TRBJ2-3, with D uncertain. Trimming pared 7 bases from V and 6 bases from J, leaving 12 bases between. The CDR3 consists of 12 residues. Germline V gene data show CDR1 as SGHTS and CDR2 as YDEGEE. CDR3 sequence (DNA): TGTGCCAGCCCCCGGATTAGTGATACGCAGTATTTT. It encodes CASPRISDTQYF.